These 22 T cell receptor beta chains originate from one sample sequenced in a study of cytomegalovirus exposure and HLA in healthy donors. Primers included in the PCR were 60 Vbeta and 13 Jbeta primers. Sequencing was performed with immunoSEQ multiplex PCR; in TCRdb, only in-frame clones are kept and a portion is missing. The sample records 60,000 to 70,000 clones, around 80% being singletons. The sample consisted of PBMCs. The receptors shown here come from a woman under 40 in good health and CMV-seronegative.

The chain uses TRBV25-1 and TRBJ2-5; 9 nucleotides agree with TRBD1. J lost 6 bases, V lost 6 bases, and 8 bases had no gene match. This CDR3 contains 14 residues. Per the germline V gene, CDR1 is MGHDK and CDR2 is SYGVNS. CDR3 in DNA: TGTGCCAGCAGCCCCCGGACAGGGGCGCAGACCCAGTACTTC. Translating gives CASSPRTGAQTQYF.

The chain employs TRBV29-1 and TRBJ1-1; D perhaps matches TRBD1 (6 bases). Trimming cost V 6 bases and J 1 base, with 18 bases left between them. This CDR3 contains 15 residues. CDR1 and CDR2 from the germline V gene are SQVTM and ANQGSEA. The CDR3 region has the DNA TGCAGCGTCTCCCCACACAGGGACACGAACACTGAAGCTTTCTTT. This translates into CSVSPHRDTNTEAFF.

The rearrangement uses TRBV7-2 and TRBJ1-2; weak D call: TRBD1 (5 bases). This CDR3 spans 15 amino acids. Germline lookup yields CDR1 SGHTA and CDR2 FQGNSA. V was cut by 2 bases and J by 2 bases, with 12 bases left in between. Here the CDR3 DNA reads TGTGCCAGCAGCTTACTAAGGGGATGGAACTATGGCTACACCTTC. Amino acids: CASSLLRGWNYGYTF.

This chain links TRBV30 with TRBJ2-5, with 7 bases aligning to TRBD1. The CDR3 sequence is 14 residues long. V shed 5 bases, J shed 0 bases, and the junction held 6 bases outside the gene matches. Germline CDR1 and CDR2: GTSNPN and SVGIG (reference sequence). Here the CDR3 reads CAWALDRNQETQYF. As DNA, the CDR3 is TGTGCCTGGGCTCTGGACAGGAACCAAGAGACCCAGTACTTC. The variable domain in full, completed from reference TRBV30 and TRBJ2-5, reads SQTIHQWPATLVQPVGSPLSLECTVEGTSNPNLYWYRQAAGRGLQLLFYSVGIGQISSEVPQNLSASRPQDRQFILSSKKLLLSDSGFYLCAWALDRNQETQYFGPGTRLLVL.

The chain joins TRBV5-4 to TRBJ2-1; 11 bases are a match to TRBD2. V shed 3 bases, J shed 7 bases, and the junction held 9 bases outside the gene matches. In germline, CDR1 is SGHNT, CDR2 YYREEE (reference sequence). This CDR3 is built from 16 residues. The CDR3 loop is CASSSTGTSGRNEQFF. DNA for the CDR3: TGTGCCAGCAGCTCGACCGGGACTAGCGGTCGGAATGAGCAGTTCTTC.

V is TRBV30 and J is TRBJ1-1; D not certain. V was trimmed by 0 bases and J by 5 bases, leaving 7 bases between them. Germline V CDR1 and CDR2: GTSNPN, SVGIG (reference sequence). This CDR3 comprises 12 residues. CDR3 in DNA: TGTGCCTGGAGTGTAGGCGGAACTGAAGCTTTCTTT. This encodes CAWSVGGTEAFF.

CDR3 in DNA: TGTGCCAGCAGTTACTCCCCGGGACAGGGAATAAGTGAGCAGTTCTTC. Translated, it gives CASSYSPGQGISEQFF. The chain recombines TRBV6-5 with TRBJ2-1; 9 bases match TRBD1. CDR1 is MNHEY, CDR2 SVGAGI, per germline. V dropped 0 bases and J dropped 9; count of bases not matched to a gene: 9. The CDR3 spans 16 residues.

CDR3 bases: TGTGCCAGCAGCCGTCGTGATATACAGGGGAACACTGAAGCTTTCTTT. It is translated as CASSRRDIQGNTEAFF. J is TRBJ1-1 and V is TRBV7-9, with a tentative D call TRBD1 (6 bases). Trimming stripped 5 bases from V and 1 base from J, with 17 bases between. CDR3 length: 16 amino acids. Germline-derived CDR1 and CDR2 are SEHNR and FQNEAQ (reference sequence).

The chain has TRBV5-5 and TRBJ2-1; possibly TRBD1 for D (5 bases). The CDR3 loop spans 12 amino acids. Looked up from germline, CDR1 is SGHKS and CDR2 is YYEKEE (reference sequence). With 1 base removed from V and 8 bases from J, the gap between germline ends came to 7 bases. CDR3 residues: CASSLTGDEQFF. The CDR3 coding sequence is TGTGCCAGCAGCTTGACAGGAGATGAGCAGTTCTTC.

The CDR3 here is CASSPMETAGGFNEQYF. The CDR3 coding sequence is TGTGCCAGCTCACCGATGGAGACCGCGGGAGGGTTCAACGAGCAGTACTTC. J is TRBJ2-7 and V is TRBV18, with 9 nucleotides matching TRBD2. Germline V gives CDR1 KGHSH, CDR2 LQKENI. Trimming took 3 bases from V and 5 from J; bases not matched to a gene: 14. This CDR3 contains 17 residues.

The chain combines TRBV13 with TRBJ2-7; D unclear. Between the trimmed V and J ends, which lost 0 bases and 5 bases, there was a span of 14 bases. This CDR3 comprises 15 residues. Germline V lookup: CDR1 PRHDT, CDR2 FYEKMQ (reference sequence). The CDR3 loop is CASSLGGASLDEQYF. The CDR3 DNA is TGTGCCAGCAGCTTAGGAGGAGCCTCTCTGGACGAGCAGTACTTC.

The rearrangement links TRBV5-1 to TRBJ2-3, with 11 bases lining up with TRBD1. The CDR3 consists of 16 residues. Germline loops: CDR1 SGHRS, CDR2 YFSETQ. After removal of 4 bases from V and 3 bases from J, the junction contained 7 bases not matched to a gene. As DNA, the CDR3 is TGCGCCAGCAGCCCCTCCGGGACAGGGGGGACAGATACGCAGTATTTT. This codes for CASSPSGTGGTDTQYF.

The CDR3, as DNA: TGTGCCTGCCAGGACAGGGGGCTGGGGCAGCCCCAGCATTTT. It specifies CACQDRGLGQPQHF. The gene calls are TRBV30 and TRBJ1-5; TRBD1 aligns across 11 bases. Unmatched junction bases numbered 8, after V lost 6 bases and J lost 7 bases. This CDR3 comprises 14 residues. Germline CDR1 reads GTSNPN; CDR2 reads SVGIG (reference sequence).

The table lists this clone with a few counts. The chain is built from TRBV28 and TRBJ1-4; 9 bases map to TRBD1. The germline V gene encodes CDR1 MDHEN and CDR2 SYDVKM. The CDR3 spans 14 residues. V was pared by 6 bases and J by 7 bases, with 6 bases of the junction left unmatched. The chain's CDR3 is CASSTQGAGEKLFF. CDR3 nucleotide sequence: TGTGCCAGCAGCACACAGGGGGCTGGTGAAAAACTGTTTTTT.

The J gene is TRBJ1-4, the V gene TRBV2, with 8 bases that match TRBD1. This CDR3 has 15 residues. Per germline, CDR1 SNHLY and CDR2 FYNNEI. V was pared by 5 bases and J by 4 bases, with 6 bases of the junction left unmatched. For the CDR3, the DNA is TGTGCCAGCAGTAGACAGGGGCCGGGTAATGAAAAACTGTTTTTT. Translation gives CASSRQGPGNEKLFF.

This clone was recorded a few times. The rearrangement uses TRBV10-3 and TRBJ2-7; D unclear. This CDR3 has 14 residues. Germline CDR1 and CDR2: ENHRY and SYGVKD. V lost 5 bases, J lost 0 bases, and 11 bases lay in between. CDR3 coding DNA: TGTGCCATCAGTCGGATTACGGGCTCCTACGAGCAGTACTTC. Translation gives CAISRITGSYEQYF.

V usage is TRBV14 and J usage is TRBJ2-3, with a possible D match to TRBD2 (5 bases). The CDR3 spans 15 residues. V lost 4 bases and J 5 bases, leaving 16 bases between the germline ends. In germline, CDR1 is SGHDN, CDR2 FVKESK. In DNA form, the CDR3 reads TGTGCCAGCAGCCTCCCCGGGAACGGTTTAGATACGCAGTATTTT. This sequence encodes CASSLPGNGLDTQYF.

CDR3 region: CASSWRTQETQYF. In DNA form, the CDR3 reads TGTGCCAGCAGCTGGAGGACCCAAGAGACCCAGTACTTC. The chain combines TRBV5-4 with TRBJ2-5; the D gene is possibly TRBD2 (5 bases). This CDR3 is 13 amino acids long. V was trimmed by 3 bases and J by 1 base, leaving 7 bases between them. Germline V gives CDR1 SGHNT, CDR2 YYREEE (reference sequence).

This clone is large by share. The chain carries TRBV6-4 and TRBJ2-2, with D perhaps TRBD1 (6 bases). This CDR3 region has 14 residues. Deletions cut 2 bases from V and 2 bases from J, with 6 bases between. Germline CDR1 and CDR2: MRHNA and SNTAGT. The CDR3 region is CASSDGTNTGELFF. The CDR3 DNA follows: TGTGCCAGCAGTGACGGGACAAACACCGGGGAGCTGTTTTTT.

This clone was recorded only once. This chain links TRBV29-1 with TRBJ1-2, with D perhaps TRBD1 (5 bases). CDR3 size: 13 residues. Per the germline V gene, CDR1 is SQVTM and CDR2 is ANQGSEA. The V and J ends lost 2 bases and 3 bases respectively, with 10 bases between them. CDR3 DNA: TGCAGCGTTGAATCAGGGATCGACTATGGCTACACCTTC. Translation gives CSVESGIDYGYTF.

The rearrangement uses TRBV28 and TRBJ2-7, with 10 bases lining up with TRBD2. The CDR3 sequence is 15 residues long. Per germline, CDR1 MDHEN and CDR2 SYDVKM. J gave up 1 base and V 3 bases, and 3 bases lay outside the gene matches. This chain's CDR3 is CASSLASGGSYEQYF. DNA for the CDR3: TGTGCCAGCAGTTTGGCTAGCGGGGGTTCCTACGAGCAGTACTTC. The complete variable domain, with remaining parts taken from reference TRBV28 and TRBJ2-7, reads DVKVTQSSRYLVKRTGEKVFLECVQDMDHENMFWYRQDPGLGLRLIYFSYDVKMKEKGDIPEGYSVSREKKERFSLILESASTNQTSMYLCASSLASGGSYEQYFGPGTRLTVT.

The genes are TRBV19 and TRBJ2-5, with 7 positions matching TRBD2. CDR3 size: 13 residues. V trimming: 5 bases; J trimming: 4 bases; junction bases outside the gene matches: 4. Germline V gene data show CDR1 as LNHDA and CDR2 as SQIVND (reference sequence). CDR3 loop: CASSRLAVETQYF. As DNA, the CDR3 is TGTGCCAGTAGTCGACTAGCTGTAGAGACCCAGTACTTC.